The clone carrying this T cell receptor beta chain was picked up many times. The CDR3 contains 15 residues. The V gene end was trimmed by 6 bases and the J gene end by 5 bases; junction bases not matched to a gene: 9. Germline V gene sequence: CDR1 DFQATT, CDR2 SNEGSKA (reference sequence). Patients showing uncontrolled infection, other autoimmune disease, pregnancy or lactation were ineligible. The data were taken from a study of T cells in Graves' hyperthyroidism and ophthalmopathy. RNA transcripts yielded amplified TCR beta CDR3 regions. Primed by the HTBI set, a first-round RT-PCR was run on the TCR CDR3. Using its own MiXCR run on the multiplex PCR reads, TCRdb lists one record per CDR3 protein. The sample comprises approximately 400,000 distinct CDR3 sequences, 15% of which are singletons, and roughly 33% rests with the top ten.

The sequencing sample was made of blood. The receptor comes from a woman in her 30s with Graves' hyperthyroidism. V and J are TRBV20-1 and TRBJ2-1; the match to TRBD2 covers 11 bases. The CDR3: CSARPGTSGHNEQFF. CDR3 coding DNA: TGCAGTGCGCGACCTGGGACTAGCGGCCACAATGAGCAGTTCTTC.